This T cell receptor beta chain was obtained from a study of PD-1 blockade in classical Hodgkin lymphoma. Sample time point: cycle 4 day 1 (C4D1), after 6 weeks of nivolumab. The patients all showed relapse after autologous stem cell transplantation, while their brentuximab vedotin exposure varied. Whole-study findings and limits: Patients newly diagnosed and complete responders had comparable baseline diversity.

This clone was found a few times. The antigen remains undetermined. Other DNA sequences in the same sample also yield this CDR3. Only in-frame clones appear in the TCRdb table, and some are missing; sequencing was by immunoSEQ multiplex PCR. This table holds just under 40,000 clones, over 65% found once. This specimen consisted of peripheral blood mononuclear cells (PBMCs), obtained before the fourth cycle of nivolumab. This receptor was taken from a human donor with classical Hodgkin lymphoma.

The CDR3 loop reads CASSQGPGEGSSPLHF. The CDR3, as DNA: TGTGCCAGCAGCCAAGGGCCGGGGGAGGGATCTTCACCCCTCCACTTT. This chain links TRBV4-2 with TRBJ1-6, with D possibly matching TRBD1 (5 bases). V gave up 1 base and J gave up 9 bases, with 16 bases separating them. Germline V lookup: CDR1 LGHNA, CDR2 YNFKEQ. This CDR3 is 16 amino acids long.